This T cell receptor (beta chain) was profiled in a study of blood T cells in healthy people across ages. Study-wide results and limits: Researchers judged that diversity estimates from one million T cells fell short of true values.

Next came a second PCR, run for about 6 to 12 cycles, which used a sample-barcoded 5' primer along with a J-beta primer mix. Each cDNA molecule was tagged by a template-switch adaptor that had 12 random nucleotides. One entry per CDR3 protein, called by TCRdb with MiXCR from the 5' RACE reads. The data show around 800,000 distinct CDR3 sequences, with 20% to 30% seen just once and about 3% held by the top ten. Germline V lookup: CDR1 SQVTM, CDR2 ANQGSEA. Trimming took off 8 bases at V and 0 bases at J, with 11 bases between the two ends. This CDR3 spans 13 amino acids. This clonotype came up a few times. The antigen remains unidentified. These data also formed part of another study, on T cells of mothers and their children. That investigation notes: Using 1.5 ug per 15 ul, all extracted RNA underwent cDNA synthesis. A slight, non-significant increase in overlap was found for related mother-child pairs relative to unrelated pairs.

The chain joins TRBV29-1 to TRBJ2-1; D is ambiguous. What was sequenced was blood. This TCR came from a boy between 10 and 17 years old in good health. CDR3 in amino acids: CSNRMSSYNEQFF. The CDR3, as DNA: TGCAGCAACCGTATGAGCTCCTACAATGAGCAGTTCTTC.